The 32 T cell receptor beta chains in this list originate from one sample, sequenced in a study of blood T cells in healthy people across ages. Next came a second PCR, run for about 6 to 12 cycles, which used a sample-barcoded 5' primer along with a J-beta primer mix. TCRdb analysed the 5' RACE reads with MiXCR anew, one entry per CDR3 protein. The table lists about a million distinct CDR3 sequences, roughly two fifths of them singletons. Sequenced: blood. The receptors were gathered from a man younger than 35 in good health.

This clonotype was counted only a few times. The chain carries TRBV6-5 and TRBJ2-3; TRBD2 matches at 14 bases. CDR3 length: 16 amino acids. CDR1 and CDR2 from the germline V gene are MNHEY and SVGAGI. The J segment lost 2 bases and the V segment lost 6 bases, leaving 4 bases of the junction unmatched. CDR3 in DNA: TGTGCCAGCAGGAGACTAGCGGGGGGGCTCACAGATACGCAGTATTTT. It translates to CASRRLAGGLTDTQYF.

The gene calls are TRBV2 and TRBJ2-1, with 7 positions matching TRBD2. V lost 5 bases and J lost 5; bases outside the gene matches: 6. Germline V gene data show CDR1 as SNHLY and CDR2 as FYNNEI. The CDR3 extends over 14 amino acids. CDR3: CASSMERGDNEQFF. The CDR3 DNA sequence: TGTGCCAGCAGTATGGAACGGGGGGACAATGAGCAGTTCTTC. Full variable domain (rest looked up from reference TRBV2 and TRBJ2-1): EPEVTQTPSHQVTQMGQEVILRCVPISNHLYFYWYRQILGQKVEFLVSFYNNEISEKSEIFDDQFSVERPDGSNFTLKIRSTKLEDSAMYFCASSMERGDNEQFFGPGTRLTVL.

The CDR3 sequence: CSARWGRRSTEAFF. CDR3 DNA sequence: TGCAGTGCTAGATGGGGCAGGAGGAGCACTGAAGCTTTCTTT. This rearrangement joins TRBV20-1 to TRBJ1-1; D perhaps matches TRBD1 (5 bases). The CDR3 spans 14 residues. Germline V gene sequence: CDR1 DFQATT, CDR2 SNEGSKA (reference sequence). V lost 2 bases and J lost 4, with 14 bases in between.

This rearrangement joins TRBV10-3 to TRBJ2-3, with 7 positions matching TRBD1. This CDR3 region has 18 residues. The V and J ends lost 4 bases and 3 bases, in that order; junction bases with no gene match: 16. The germline CDR1 and CDR2 sequences are ENHRY and SYGVKD. Here the CDR3 reads CAISGGGRVSLKTDTQYF. The CDR3, as DNA: TGTGCCATCAGTGGAGGGGGCCGGGTCTCCCTTAAGACAGATACGCAGTATTTT.

This clonotype has just a few counts. The chain carries TRBV20-1 and TRBJ1-5; no clear D gene. The V end lost 3 bases, the J end lost 0 bases, and 6 bases lay between the germline ends. The CDR3 has 13 amino acids. Germline V gives CDR1 DFQATT, CDR2 SNEGSKA (reference sequence). The CDR3 spells CSASLYSNQPQHF. For the CDR3, the DNA is TGCAGTGCTAGTCTTTATAGCAATCAGCCCCAGCATTTT.

This clonotype was counted a single time. The chain carries TRBV4-3 and TRBJ2-1; tentatively, D is TRBD2 (5 bases). The CDR3 has 15 residues. The ends were cut back, 4 bases at V and 13 bases at J, with 23 bases in the middle. Germline loops: CDR1 LGHNA, CDR2 YSLEER. The CDR3 region has the DNA TGCGCCAGCAGCCGCAATTCCGGGGTTGGAGAGACCCAGTTCTTC. As protein: CASSRNSGVGETQFF.

There are a few counts of this clonotype. This chain connects TRBV24-1 to TRBJ2-3; D is ambiguous. The CDR3 is made up of 14 amino acids. CDR1 KGHDR and CDR2 SFDVKD come from the germline V gene. Trimming removed 7 bases at V and 1 base at J, with 11 bases between. CDR3 bases: TGTGCCACCAGCCTAGGTCAGGGCACAGATACGCAGTATTTT. Amino acids: CATSLGQGTDTQYF.

Only a few counts were recorded for this clonotype. The chain has TRBV6-2 or TRBV6-3 and TRBJ2-3, with a possible D match to TRBD2 (6 bases). CDR1 is MNHEY and CDR2 is SVGEGT in the germline V gene. With 7 bases removed from V and 2 bases from J, the gap between germline ends came to 16 bases. This CDR3 is built from 15 residues. The CDR3, as DNA: TGTGCCAGCATCCAAGGGCAGGGACTCACAGATACGCAGTATTTT. This encodes CASIQGQGLTDTQYF.

A word on this clonotype: At one boundary the junction diverges from the germline segment, which might be a read error. The chain joins TRBV5-5 to TRBJ2-5, with D hard to call. Germline V lookup: CDR1 SGHKS, CDR2 YYEKEE (reference sequence). The CDR3 consists of 16 residues. CDR3 residues: CASSLTSSRPLETQYF. The CDR3 DNA follows: TGTGCCAGCAGCCTGACTTCTTCACGGCCCCTAGAGACCCAGTATTTC.

This clonotype was detected only a few times. V and J are TRBV7-6 and TRBJ1-2; 7 nucleotides align to TRBD1. Germline values: CDR1 SGHVS, CDR2 FNYEAQ. This CDR3 region has 15 residues. V lost 5 bases to trimming and J lost 7 bases; unmatched junction nucleotides: 13. DNA for the CDR3: TGTGCCAGCAGCGCCGGGACAGCCCGATCATTTGGCTACACCTTC. Residues: CASSAGTARSFGYTF.

This clonotype has more than one count but fewer than ten. V and J are TRBV27 and TRBJ1-4; a weak D match, TRBD1 (5 bases). The CDR3 has 15 amino acids. Trimming left V 4 bases short and J 7 bases short, with 16 bases between. Per germline, CDR1 MNHEY and CDR2 SMNVEV (reference sequence). CDR3 residues: CASSSGTRPVEKLFF. CDR3 DNA sequence: TGTGCCAGCAGTTCCGGGACCCGTCCTGTTGAAAAACTGTTTTTT.

Only a few counts were recorded for this clonotype. The gene calls are TRBV6-5 and TRBJ2-7, with D tentatively TRBD1 or TRBD2 (5 bases each). Trimming left V 0 bases short and J 2 bases short, with 17 bases between. Germline values: CDR1 MNHEY, CDR2 SVGAGI. CDR3 length: 17 residues. In nucleotides, the CDR3 is TGTGCCAGCAGTTACTCGAGGGGTTGGCCAGGAGCCTACGAGCAGTACTTC. Its protein is CASSYSRGWPGAYEQYF.

The CDR3 coding sequence is TGCAGTGCTTCCCCAGCGGGGTTTTTAAAGGAGCAGTTCTTC. Its protein product is CSASPAGFLKEQFF. The J gene is TRBJ2-1, the V gene TRBV20-1; 7 nucleotides match TRBD2. Germline CDR1 is DFQATT and CDR2 is SNEGSKA (reference sequence). Trimming removed 5 bases from V and 10 bases from J; junction bases left unmatched: 14. This CDR3 contains 14 residues.

There are a few counts of this clonotype. This sequence joins TRBV20-1 and TRBJ1-2; D is undetermined. Germline loops: CDR1 DFQATT, CDR2 SNEGSKA (reference sequence). V lost 6 bases, J lost 5 bases, and 13 bases lay in between. This CDR3 spans 12 amino acids. DNA of the CDR3: TGCAGTGCCCTAAACGACGGATATGGCTACACCTTC. Translation gives CSALNDGYGYTF.

This CDR3 is CASRRPGETQYF. CDR3 sequence (DNA): TGTGCCAGCAGACGCCCTGGAGAGACCCAGTACTTC. This sequence joins TRBV6-6 and TRBJ2-5; D uncertain. The CDR3 spans 12 residues. V was cut by 6 bases and J by 4 bases, with 9 bases left in between. Per germline, CDR1 MNHNY and CDR2 SVGAGI (reference sequence).

The chain joins TRBV12-3 or TRBV12-4 to TRBJ1-1; D is perhaps TRBD1 (5 bases). V was pared by 5 bases and J by 3 bases, with 13 bases between. The CDR3 length is 14 residues. The CDR3 is CASSIGTVDTEAFF. For the CDR3, the DNA is TGTGCCAGCAGTATCGGGACTGTGGACACTGAAGCTTTCTTT.

The chain couples TRBV5-1 to TRBJ1-2, with 7 nucleotides matching TRBD1. V lost 2 bases, J lost 6 bases, and 7 bases stayed unmatched. CDR1 and CDR2 (germline): SGHRS, YFSETQ. This CDR3 has 14 amino acids. In DNA form, the CDR3 reads TGCGCCAGCAGCTTTACGACAGGGTTGGATGGCTACACCTTC. Translating it yields CASSFTTGLDGYTF.

The rearrangement joins TRBV7-2 to TRBJ2-1, with D possibly being TRBD1 or TRBD2 (5 bases each). V was cut by 5 bases and J by 13 bases, with 15 bases left in between. The CDR3 has 12 amino acids. Germline V gene data show CDR1 as SGHTA and CDR2 as FQGNSA. The CDR3 is CASSPPVGDQFF. The CDR3 coding sequence is TGTGCCAGCAGCCCCCCTGTTGGGGACCAGTTCTTC.

This clonotype turned up a few times. This chain connects TRBV6-5 to TRBJ1-2; D uncertain. The CDR3 length is 12 residues. The V end was cut by 7 bases, the J end by 6 bases, with 12 bases between. Germline V gene data show CDR1 as MNHEY and CDR2 as SVGAGI. This chain's CDR3 is CASMGMGNGYTF. As DNA, the CDR3 is TGTGCCAGCATGGGGATGGGGAATGGCTACACCTTC.

CDR3 sequence reads: CSAPLTGDYGYTF. The DNA for the CDR3 is TGCAGTGCCCCTCTCACAGGGGACTATGGCTACACCTTC. The J gene is TRBJ1-2, the V gene TRBV20-1; 7 positions match TRBD1. Looked up from germline, CDR1 is DFQATT and CDR2 is SNEGSKA (reference sequence). Trimming removed 6 bases from V and 3 bases from J; junction bases left unmatched: 7. This CDR3 has 13 amino acids.

The chain couples TRBV10-3 to TRBJ2-7, with D possibly matching TRBD2 (6 bases). This CDR3 is built from 13 residues. Germline CDR1 is ENHRY and CDR2 is SYGVKD. Trimming stripped 4 bases from V and 3 bases from J, with 10 bases between. The CDR3 sequence: CAISVGTFYEQYF. The CDR3 coding sequence is TGTGCCATCAGTGTGGGGACTTTCTACGAGCAGTACTTC.

This clonotype has only a few counts. The V gene is TRBV4-3, the J gene TRBJ2-3; D gene ambiguous. V shed 0 bases and J shed 2 bases, with 6 bases lying between them. The germline V gene encodes CDR1 LGHNA and CDR2 YSLEER. The CDR3 extends over 14 amino acids. CDR3: CASSQEYPTDTQYF. CDR3 coding DNA: TGCGCCAGCAGCCAAGAGTACCCCACAGATACGCAGTATTTT.

This clonotype has at least ten counts. The chain joins TRBV29-1 to TRBJ2-7; D remains unclear. There are 10 residues in the CDR3. CDR1 and CDR2 from the germline V gene are SQVTM and ANQGSEA. Trimming took 4 bases from V and 3 from J, leaving 4 bases between them. In DNA form, the CDR3 reads TGCAGCGTTGTCCTCTACGAGCAGTACTTC. It specifies CSVVLYEQYF.

There are a few counts of this clonotype. V and J are TRBV10-3 and TRBJ2-7, with 7 bases identical to TRBD1. The V gene's germline CDR1 is ENHRY and CDR2 SYGVKD. The CDR3 consists of 14 residues. V lost 0 bases to trimming and J lost 2 bases; unmatched junction nucleotides: 1. Here the CDR3 reads CAISESTGPYEQYF. CDR3 nucleotide sequence: TGTGCCATCAGTGAGTCGACAGGGCCCTACGAGCAGTACTTC.

This chain joins TRBV4-2 and TRBJ1-4; 8 bases align to TRBD1. Germline V gene lookup returns CDR1 LGHNA and CDR2 YNFKEQ. The CDR3 runs 16 residues. V was clipped by 4 bases and J by 3 bases; unmatched bases: 7. CDR3 in DNA: TGTGCCAGCAGCCCCCTGGAGGGACAGGCTAATGAAAAACTGTTTTTT. It translates to CASSPLEGQANEKLFF.

The rearrangement joins TRBV12-3 or TRBV12-4 to TRBJ1-2; no clear D. The V gene lost 5 bases and the J gene lost 7 bases, with 14 bases spanning the gap. The CDR3 covers 13 residues. The CDR3 region is CASSLNPETGYTF. DNA for the CDR3: TGTGCCAGCAGTCTCAACCCGGAGACTGGCTACACCTTC.

The chain combines TRBV6-2 or TRBV6-3 with TRBJ2-3; possibly TRBD1 or TRBD2 for D (5 bases each). Trimming stripped 5 bases from V and 6 bases from J, with 24 bases between. The germline V gene encodes CDR1 MNHEY and CDR2 SVGEGT. This CDR3 has 17 amino acids. The chain's CDR3 is CASSLRAIGAGVDTQYF. The CDR3 coding sequence is TGTGCCAGCAGTCTCCGGGCCATCGGGGCAGGTGTGGATACGCAGTATTTT.

The chain joins TRBV20-1 to TRBJ1-2, with D uncertain. This CDR3 contains 13 residues. Trimming removed 0 bases from V and 7 bases from J, with 12 bases in between. Germline CDR1 and CDR2: DFQATT and SNEGSKA (reference sequence). The chain's CDR3 is CSARDSSVPGYTF. CDR3 DNA: TGCAGTGCTAGAGATTCCTCGGTGCCTGGCTACACCTTC.

V usage is TRBV10-3 and J usage is TRBJ2-7; TRBD2 matches 13 bases. V gave up 9 bases and J gave up 4 bases; unmatched junction bases: 9. Germline V lookup: CDR1 ENHRY, CDR2 SYGVKD. The CDR3 has 15 amino acids. The CDR3 loop is CAIACGTSGDYEQYF. The CDR3 coding sequence is TGTGCCATTGCATGCGGGACTAGCGGGGATTACGAGCAGTACTTC.

This clonotype was seen a few times. CDR3 DNA: TGTGCCAGCAGTGATCGGGACAGACCAAACAATGAGCAGTACTTC. Translating it yields CASSDRDRPNNEQYF. This chain uses TRBV25-1 with TRBJ2-5, with 7 bases aligning to TRBD1. Germline-derived CDR1 and CDR2 are MGHDK and SYGVNS. The CDR3 contains 15 residues. Trimming took 3 bases from V and 11 from J; bases not matched to a gene: 15.

CDR3 in DNA: TGTGCCAGCAGCGTAGAAGGGGCAGCTGAAGCTTTCTTT. It encodes CASSVEGAAEAFF. The chain employs TRBV9 and TRBJ1-1; a weak D match, TRBD1 (5 bases). Germline assignment: CDR1 SGDLS and CDR2 YYNGEE. CDR3 length: 13 residues. The V end was cut by 0 bases, the J end by 6 bases, with 9 bases between.

This chain connects TRBV18 to TRBJ1-1, with D unclear. Germline CDR1 is KGHSH and CDR2 is LQKENI. This CDR3 contains 15 residues. V was cut by 6 bases and J by 0 bases, with 14 bases left in between. DNA for the CDR3: TGTGCCAGCTCCCCCAGAGTTGGCATGAACACTGAAGCTTTCTTT. The encoded protein is CASSPRVGMNTEAFF.